This T cell receptor beta chain came from a study of tissue T cells after allogeneic stem cell transplantation. Study-wide results and caveats: Within patients, tissue anatomy strongly shaped TCR repertoire composition.

Germline assignment: CDR1 NSQYPW and CDR2 LRSPGD (reference sequence). V was clipped by 0 bases and J by 1 base; unmatched bases: 4. The CDR3 loop spans 16 amino acids. Survey-depth TCRbeta CDR3 sequencing reported V/J genes and productive frequencies. Some clones are missing from TCRdb's copy, which holds only in-frame ones; the method was immunoSEQ multiplex PCR. The sample lists tens of thousands of clones; over 60% were seen once. As for this clone: The target antigen is unknown. Gene names and germline refer to mouse. The read comes to an end 1 residue before the CDR3 does, leaving the germline J gene to fill in the end.

V usage is TRBV1 and J usage is TRBJ2-5, with 7 positions matching TRBD2. This clonotype originated in a female BALB/c mouse in good health. This mouse strain has H2-d as its MHC haplotype. The specimen sequenced was spleen. The CDR3 reads CTCSADSWGDQDTQYF. The CDR3 bases that were read are TGCACCTGCAGTGCAGATTCTTGGGGGGACCAAGACACCCAGTAC.